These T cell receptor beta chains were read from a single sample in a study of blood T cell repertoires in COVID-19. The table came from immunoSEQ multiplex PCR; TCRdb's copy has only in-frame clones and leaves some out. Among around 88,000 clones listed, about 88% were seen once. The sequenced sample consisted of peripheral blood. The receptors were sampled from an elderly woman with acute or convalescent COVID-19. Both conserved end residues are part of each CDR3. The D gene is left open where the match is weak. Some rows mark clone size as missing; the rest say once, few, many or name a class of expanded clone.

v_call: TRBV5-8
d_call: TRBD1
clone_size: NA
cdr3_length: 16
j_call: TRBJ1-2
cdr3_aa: CASSFAGQGLAYGYTF
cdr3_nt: TGTGCCAGCAGCTTCGCCGGACAGGGGCTTGCCTATGGCTACACCTTC

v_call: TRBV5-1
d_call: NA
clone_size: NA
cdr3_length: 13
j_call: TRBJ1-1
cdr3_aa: CASSSQPNTEAFF
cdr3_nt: TGCGCCAGCAGCTCACAGCCGAACACTGAAGCTTTCTTT

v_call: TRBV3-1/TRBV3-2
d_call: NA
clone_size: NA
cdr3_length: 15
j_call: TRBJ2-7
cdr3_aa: CASSQFRAPPYEQYF
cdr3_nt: TGTGCCAGCAGCCAGTTCAGGGCTCCCCCGTACGAGCAGTACTTC

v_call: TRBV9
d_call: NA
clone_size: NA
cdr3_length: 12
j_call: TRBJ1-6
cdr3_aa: CASSASNSPLHF
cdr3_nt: TGTGCCAGCAGCGCTAGCAATTCACCCCTCCACTTT

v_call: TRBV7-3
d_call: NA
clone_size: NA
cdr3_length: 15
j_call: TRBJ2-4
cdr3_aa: CASSFQGLAKNIQYF
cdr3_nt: TGTGCCAGCAGCTTTCAGGGGTTAGCCAAAAACATTCAGTACTTC

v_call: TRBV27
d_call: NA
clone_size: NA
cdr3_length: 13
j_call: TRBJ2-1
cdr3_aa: CASSLSVYNEQFF
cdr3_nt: TGTGCCAGCAGTTTATCTGTATACAATGAGCAGTTCTTC

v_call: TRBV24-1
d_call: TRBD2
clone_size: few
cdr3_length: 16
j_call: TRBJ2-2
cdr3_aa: CATSDLVAGDDGELFF
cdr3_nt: TGTGCCACCAGTGATTTGGTGGCGGGAGATGACGGGGAGCTGTTTTTT

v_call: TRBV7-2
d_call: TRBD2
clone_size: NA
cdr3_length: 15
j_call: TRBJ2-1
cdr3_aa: CASRATSNSRHEQFF
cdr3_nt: TGTGCCAGCAGAGCGACTAGCAACAGCCGCCATGAGCAGTTCTTC

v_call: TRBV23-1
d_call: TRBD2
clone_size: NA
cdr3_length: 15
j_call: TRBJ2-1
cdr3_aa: CAKCSSGSTNNEQFF
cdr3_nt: TGCGCCAAGTGTTCCAGCGGGAGTACGAACAATGAGCAGTTCTTC

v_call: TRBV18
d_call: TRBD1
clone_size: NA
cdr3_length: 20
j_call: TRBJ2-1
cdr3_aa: CASSLRTGTGGFSSYNEQFF
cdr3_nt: TGTGCCAGCTCACTACGAACCGGGACAGGGGGTTTTAGCTCCTACAATGAGCAGTTCTTC

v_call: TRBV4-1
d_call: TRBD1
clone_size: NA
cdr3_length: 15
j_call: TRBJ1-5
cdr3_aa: CASSQAGTGNQPQHF
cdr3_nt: TGCGCCAGCAGCCAAGCCGGGACAGGCAATCAGCCCCAGCATTTT

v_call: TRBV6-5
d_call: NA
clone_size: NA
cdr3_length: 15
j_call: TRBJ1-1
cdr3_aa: CASSYGGGWNTEAFF
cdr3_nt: TGTGCCAGCAGTTACGGGGGCGGGTGGAACACTGAAGCTTTCTTT

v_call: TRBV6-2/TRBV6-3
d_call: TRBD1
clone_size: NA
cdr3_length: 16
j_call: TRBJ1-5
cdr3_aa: CASSPTGQGTSQPQHF
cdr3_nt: TGTGCCAGCAGTCCGACGGGACAGGGAACCTCACAGCCCCAGCATTTT

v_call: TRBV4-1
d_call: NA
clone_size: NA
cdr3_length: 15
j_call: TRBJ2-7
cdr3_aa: CASSLNRASSYEQYF
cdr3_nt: TGCGCCAGCAGCTTAAACAGGGCATCTTCCTACGAGCAGTACTTC

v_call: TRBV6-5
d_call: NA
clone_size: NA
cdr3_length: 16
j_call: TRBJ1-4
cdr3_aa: CASSYSPGKRDEKLFF
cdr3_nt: TGTGCCAGCAGTTACTCACCGGGGAAGAGAGATGAAAAACTGTTTTTT

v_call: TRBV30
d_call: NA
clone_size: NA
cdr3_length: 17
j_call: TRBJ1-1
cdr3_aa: CAWKWGGMVQANTEAFF
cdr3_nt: TGTGCCTGGAAATGGGGCGGAATGGTCCAGGCGAACACTGAAGCTTTCTTT